Listed below are T cell receptor beta chains from one sample, sequenced in a study of cytomegalovirus exposure and HLA in healthy donors. Profiling relied on immunoSEQ multiplex PCR, and the TCRdb table lists in-frame clones only, not all of them. The sample gives about 140,000 clones, around three quarters of which show up once; more than 3% is in the top ten. The sample was PBMCs. The receptors were gathered from a male donor in good health and CMV-seronegative. CDR3s include the opening cysteine and the closing phenylalanine or tryptophan. The D gene is left open where the match is weak. Clone size is not always given. Where it is, it says once, few, many or a class for expanded clones.

V gene	clone size	J gene	D gene	CDR3 DNA	CDR3 protein
TRBV7-6	NA	TRBJ2-3	TRBD2	TGTGCCAGCAGCTTAAAGGAGCGGGCGGGGGGGCCGGGAGATACGCAGTATTTT	CASSLKERAGGPGDTQYF
TRBV29-1	NA	TRBJ2-7	TRBD2	TGCAGCGTTCGAGGACTAGACAAACGCTACGAGCAGTACTTC	CSVRGLDKRYEQYF
TRBV11-2	once	TRBJ2-2	NA	TGTGCCAGCAGCCGGACAGGAGGGTTCACCGGGGAGCTGTTTTTT	CASSRTGGFTGELFF
TRBV27	NA	TRBJ2-3	TRBD2	TGTGCCAGCAGTTTAGTACTAGCGGGGGGGCAGGGAGATACGCAGTATTTT	CASSLVLAGGQGDTQYF
TRBV6-1	NA	TRBJ2-3	NA	TGTGCCAGCAGTGTAAGACTCCCAGATACGCAGTATTTT	CASSVRLPDTQYF
TRBV29-1	NA	TRBJ2-3	TRBD2	TGCAGCGTTGGAGGGCGGAGGGACTACCGCACAGATACGCAGTATTTT	CSVGGRRDYRTDTQYF
TRBV2	NA	TRBJ1-1	NA	TGTGCCATACAGCGGCCGTGGGACACTGAAGCTTTCTTT	CAIQRPWDTEAFF
TRBV7-9	NA	TRBJ2-2	NA	TGTGCCAGCAGCGTAACAGCTTACACCGGGGAGCTGTTTTTT	CASSVTAYTGELFF
TRBV6-5	NA	TRBJ2-3	TRBD2	TGTGCCAGCAGTTACTCGGCTAGCGGGGCACAGGGCACGCAGTATTTT	CASSYSASGAQGTQYF
TRBV5-1	NA	TRBJ2-7	TRBD1	TGCGCCAGCAGTTCCGGGACAGGGTACGAGCAGTACTTC	CASSSGTGYEQYF
TRBV4-1	NA	TRBJ2-2	TRBD2	TGCGCCAGCAGCCAAGATGGACTAGCGGGGGGGACCGGGGAGCTGTTTTTT	CASSQDGLAGGTGELFF
TRBV6-5	once	TRBJ1-5	NA	TGTGCCAGCATACGGGGTTTCAATCAGCCCCAGCATTTT	CASIRGFNQPQHF
TRBV7-9	NA	TRBJ2-7	NA	TGTGCCAGCAGCGGCAGCTACGAGCAGTACTTC	CASSGSYEQYF
TRBV5-1	few	TRBJ2-7	TRBD1	TGCGCCAGCCGAAAGACAGGGGTCGGGGAGCAGTACTTC	CASRKTGVGEQYF
TRBV28	NA	TRBJ1-2	NA	TGTGCCAGCAGTTTGGTTCGGGGGGGCGAACACCTCTATGGCTACACCTTC	CASSLVRGGEHLYGYTF
TRBV5-8	NA	TRBJ2-1	TRBD2	TGTGCCAGCAGATATCCGGGGGGGTTTTCCTACAATGAGCAGTTCTTC	CASRYPGGFSYNEQFF
TRBV30	NA	TRBJ2-5	TRBD2	TGTGCCCGCCGAGCGGGACGGTTTCAGTACTTC	CARRAGRFQYF
TRBV15	once	TRBJ1-6	TRBD1	TGTGCCACCAGCAGCGACAGGGGTAATTCACCCCTCCACTTT	CATSSDRGNSPLHF
TRBV2	NA	TRBJ2-3	TRBD2	TGTGCCAGCAGTGGGAGCGGGGGGAGATCAGATACGCAGTATTTT	CASSGSGGRSDTQYF
TRBV7-9	NA	TRBJ2-7	NA	TGTTCCAGCAGCTCCAACTCGGGGGAGCAGTACTTC	CSSSSNSGEQYF
TRBV13	few	TRBJ1-2	TRBD1	TGTGCCAGCGGCGGGACAGGAAGGCGCTACACCTTC	CASGGTGRRYTF
TRBV28	few	TRBJ1-5	NA	TGTGCCAGCAGTTTTAGTTTGGGTCTGGAGAATCAGCCCCAGCATTTT	CASSFSLGLENQPQHF
TRBV7-3	NA	TRBJ2-1	TRBD1	TGTGCCAGCAGCCCGGGACAGGGCTACAATGAGCAGTTCTTC	CASSPGQGYNEQFF
TRBV25-1	few	TRBJ1-4	NA	TGTGCCAGCAGTGATACTCGAAGGAGTAATGAAAAACTGTTTTTT	CASSDTRRSNEKLFF
TRBV29-1	NA	TRBJ2-1	TRBD1	TGCAGCGTCCCAGGGACAGGCTACAATGAGCAGTTCTTC	CSVPGTGYNEQFF
TRBV5-6	NA	TRBJ2-5	NA	TGTGCCAGCAGCTTGGAACAACGGAGGGGTAGCCAGTACTTC	CASSLEQRRGSQYF
TRBV10-3	NA	TRBJ2-6	TRBD2	TGTGCCGCTGGGCCCGGGGGGTCTGGGGCCAACGTCCTGACTTTC	CAAGPGGSGANVLTF
TRBV5-1	NA	TRBJ2-1	TRBD2	TGCGCCAGCAGCCCCAGGACTAGCGGGGGGCCTTACTCCTACAATGAGCAGTTCTTC	CASSPRTSGGPYSYNEQFF
TRBV6-1	NA	TRBJ1-1	NA	TGTGCCAGCAGTGGGGGGGGAAATTTGGGGACTGAAGCTTTCTTT	CASSGGGNLGTEAFF
TRBV7-2	NA	TRBJ2-3	TRBD2	TGTGCCAGCAGCCCACTAGCGGGAGCAGATACGCAGTATTTT	CASSPLAGADTQYF
TRBV2	NA	TRBJ2-5	TRBD2	TGTGCTTCGGCTAGCGGGGGCCGGGGGGAGACCCAGTACTTC	CASASGGRGETQYF
TRBV18	NA	TRBJ1-4	NA	TGTGCCAGCTCACGGGAGGGAACTAATGAAAAACTGTTTTTT	CASSREGTNEKLFF
TRBV29-1	once	TRBJ1-3	TRBD1	TGCAGCGTTACAGGGGGCGCCGGAAACACCATATATTTT	CSVTGGAGNTIYF
TRBV4-3	NA	TRBJ2-5	NA	TGCGCCAGCAGCCAAGATCCGAGGGAGACCCAGTACTTC	CASSQDPRETQYF
TRBV18	NA	TRBJ2-3	NA	TGTGCCAGCTCACTGTTTGGGGGGACGTTGGGAGATACGCAGTATTTT	CASSLFGGTLGDTQYF
TRBV27	NA	TRBJ2-5	TRBD2	TGTGCCAGCAGTCGTGGGACTAGCGGGGAGACCCAGTACTTC	CASSRGTSGETQYF
TRBV25-1	few	TRBJ1-2	NA	TGTGCCAGCAGTGAATTTCTCGAGGGAGGGGGCTACACCTTC	CASSEFLEGGGYTF
TRBV19	NA	TRBJ2-3	NA	TGTGCCAGTAGCCCGTTGAGAGGAGATACGCAGTATTTT	CASSPLRGDTQYF
TRBV2	NA	TRBJ2-7	NA	TGTGCCAGCAGTGAATCGCCAATTCTAGGAGAGCAGTACTTC	CASSESPILGEQYF
TRBV28	NA	TRBJ1-2	TRBD1	TGTGCCATCAGCCCAGGGGGAGCTAACTATGGCTACACCTTC	CAISPGGANYGYTF
TRBV30	NA	TRBJ2-1	NA	TGTGCCTGGAGTGCTCTTAGCGAAAACAATGAGCAGTTCTTC	CAWSALSENNEQFF
TRBV6-1	few	TRBJ2-3	TRBD2	TGTGCCAGCAGTGGGACTAGCTTGGGGCGCGATACGCAGTATTTT	CASSGTSLGRDTQYF
TRBV28	NA	TRBJ2-5	TRBD2	TGTGCCAGCGGATTCCTCGGGGGGGAGAGCCCCCAAGAGACCCAGTACTTC	CASGFLGGESPQETQYF
TRBV28	NA	TRBJ1-3	NA	TGTGCCAGCAGTTTATCAGGTCACGCACCTGGAAACACCATATATTTT	CASSLSGHAPGNTIYF
TRBV13	NA	TRBJ1-4	TRBD1	TGTGCCAGCAGCTTTAAACAGGGGGGAGGTGAAAAACTGTTTTTT	CASSFKQGGGEKLFF
TRBV7-2	NA	TRBJ2-3	NA	TGTGCCAGCAGCTTTGACACCGGCCCAGATACGCAGTATTTT	CASSFDTGPDTQYF
TRBV7-2	NA	TRBJ2-5	TRBD1	TGTGCCAGCAGCTTCCGGACAGGGGGAGAGACCCAGTACTTC	CASSFRTGGETQYF
TRBV28	NA	TRBJ2-1	TRBD2	TGTGCCAGCAGTTTATACGGACTAGCGACAAATGAGCAGTTCTTC	CASSLYGLATNEQFF
TRBV5-1	NA	TRBJ1-1	NA	TGCGCCAGCAGCTTGGGTCCAGGGCAGAACACTGAAGCTTTCTTT	CASSLGPGQNTEAFF
TRBV7-9	NA	TRBJ2-7	TRBD1	TGTGCCAGCAGCCCCGGGACAGCCTCCGACGAGCAGTACTTC	CASSPGTASDEQYF
TRBV6-1	few	TRBJ2-1	NA	TGTGCCAGCAGTCAATTTCCCGACAGCTACAATGAGCAGTTCTTC	CASSQFPDSYNEQFF
TRBV27	NA	TRBJ2-3	NA	TGTGCCAGCAGTTTGATGACGACAGCCCGCACAGATACGCAGTATTTT	CASSLMTTARTDTQYF
TRBV18	NA	TRBJ2-1	NA	TGTGCCAGCTCACCGGACGGGATACGGAATGAGCAGTTCTTC	CASSPDGIRNEQFF
TRBV7-6	NA	TRBJ1-6	TRBD1	TGTGCCAGCAGCTTAGGAGGGACAGATAATTCACCCCTCCACTTT	CASSLGGTDNSPLHF
TRBV18	few	TRBJ2-7	TRBD1	TGTGCCAGCCACCTTGGACAGGGGCCTGGGGAGCAGTACTTC	CASHLGQGPGEQYF
TRBV5-1	NA	TRBJ2-7	TRBD1	TGCGCCAGCAGCCCACAGACAGGGAACTACGAGCAGTACTTC	CASSPQTGNYEQYF
TRBV27	NA	TRBJ1-3	NA	TGTGCCAGCAGAAAAGGAGCGGACTCTGGAAACACCATATATTTT	CASRKGADSGNTIYF
TRBV27	NA	TRBJ1-1	TRBD1	TGTGCCAGCAGTTTTTGGACAGGGCCCTCCACTGAAGCTTTCTTT	CASSFWTGPSTEAFF
TRBV2	NA	TRBJ2-3	NA	TGTGCCCTAACGCTCCGGCGGGGAAGCACAGATACGCAGTATTTT	CALTLRRGSTDTQYF